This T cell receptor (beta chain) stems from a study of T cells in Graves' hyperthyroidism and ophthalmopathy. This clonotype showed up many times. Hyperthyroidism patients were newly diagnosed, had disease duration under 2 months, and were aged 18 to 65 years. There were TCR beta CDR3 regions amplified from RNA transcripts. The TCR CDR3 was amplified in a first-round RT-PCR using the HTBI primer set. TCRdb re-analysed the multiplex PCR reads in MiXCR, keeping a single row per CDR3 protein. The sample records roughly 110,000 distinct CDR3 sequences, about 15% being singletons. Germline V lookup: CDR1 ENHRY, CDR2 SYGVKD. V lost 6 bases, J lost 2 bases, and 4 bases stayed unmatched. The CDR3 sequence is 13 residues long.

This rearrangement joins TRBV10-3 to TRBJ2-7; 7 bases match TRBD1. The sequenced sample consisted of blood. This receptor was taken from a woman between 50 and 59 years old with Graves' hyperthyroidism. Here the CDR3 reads CAIRKQGTYEQYF. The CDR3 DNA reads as TGTGCCATCAGAAAACAGGGGACCTACGAGCAGTACTTC.